This T cell receptor (beta chain) came from a study of tumor-infiltrating lymphocytes in localized non-small cell lung cancer. On this clone itself: Its antigen remains unidentified.

Assay used: immunoSEQ multiplex PCR; TCRdb lists only in-frame clones, some missing. This table has thousands of clones, around 77% appearing once. Study-wide results and limits: IM1 and IM2 tumors showed no difference in T-cell fraction. Each assay used a separate piece of the same tissue. Tumor T-cell fraction from TCR sequencing was not associated with recurrence-free survival (p = 0.61).

The clonotype was recovered from a human donor with non-small cell lung cancer. Sequencing was carried out using lung tumor tissue.

CDR3 loop: CASSGSKSTEAFF. DNA of the CDR3: TGTGCCAGCAGCGGCAGCAAAAGCACTGAAGCTTTCTTT. The chain employs TRBV7-9 and TRBJ1-1; no definite D call. Germline values: CDR1 SEHNR, CDR2 FQNEAQ (reference sequence). V was clipped by 5 bases and J by 4 bases, with 11 bases between them. The CDR3 is 13 amino acids.